The present T cell receptor (beta chain) was sequenced within a study of CD8+ T cells in alopecia areata. The wider study: Tofacitinib ran for 6 to 18 months before 6 months off drug. Study findings and constraints: Many expanded lesional clones remained in scalp and blood on tofacitinib.

The treatment was: oral pan-JAK inhibitor, 5-10 mg twice daily. Of note for this clone: The antigen is not known.

It was cDNA, reverse transcribed from extracted RNA, that served as the sequencing template. Here immunoSEQ multiplex PCR was the method, and the copy in TCRdb shows in-frame clones only, minus some. The sample lists a few hundred thousand clones, 60% seen once, with 0.93% in the top ten. The germline V gene encodes CDR1 SGHRS and CDR2 YFSETQ. V was pared by 4 bases and J by 5 bases, with 12 bases between. The CDR3 is made up of 13 amino acids. The rearrangement joins TRBV5-1 to TRBJ2-5, with unresolved D. The sample in question was CD4+ T cells sorted from blood, obtained around week 54, from a patient treated with tofacitinib. This clonotype was sampled from a human donor with alopecia areata. CDR3 sequence reads: CASSGSKGETQYF. CDR3 DNA: TGCGCCAGCAGCGGTTCAAAAGGGGAGACCCAGTACTTC. Drawing the rest from reference TRBV5-1 and TRBJ2-5, the complete variable domain is KAGVTQTPRYLIKTRGQQVTLSCSPISGHRSVSWYQQTPGQGLQFLFEYFSETQRNKGNFPGRFSGRQFSNSRSEMNVSTLELGDSALYLCASSGSKGETQYFGPGTRLLVL.